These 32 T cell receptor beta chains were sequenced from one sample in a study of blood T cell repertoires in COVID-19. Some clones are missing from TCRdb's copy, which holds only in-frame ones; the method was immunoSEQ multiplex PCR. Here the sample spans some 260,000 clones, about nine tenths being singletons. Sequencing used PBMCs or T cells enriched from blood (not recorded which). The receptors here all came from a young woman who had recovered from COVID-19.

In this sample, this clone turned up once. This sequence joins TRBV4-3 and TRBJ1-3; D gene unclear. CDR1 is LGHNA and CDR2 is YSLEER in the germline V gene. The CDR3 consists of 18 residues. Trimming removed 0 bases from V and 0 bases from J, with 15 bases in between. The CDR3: CASSQDPPPWSSGNTIYF. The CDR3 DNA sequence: TGCGCCAGCAGCCAAGATCCCCCCCCTTGGAGCTCTGGAAACACCATATATTTT.

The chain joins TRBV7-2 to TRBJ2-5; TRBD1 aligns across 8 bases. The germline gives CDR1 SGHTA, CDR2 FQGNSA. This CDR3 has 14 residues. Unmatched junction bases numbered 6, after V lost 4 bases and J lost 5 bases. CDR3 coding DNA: TGTGCCAGCAGCTCCTTCAGGGGGCTCGAGACCCAGTACTTC. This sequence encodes CASSSFRGLETQYF.

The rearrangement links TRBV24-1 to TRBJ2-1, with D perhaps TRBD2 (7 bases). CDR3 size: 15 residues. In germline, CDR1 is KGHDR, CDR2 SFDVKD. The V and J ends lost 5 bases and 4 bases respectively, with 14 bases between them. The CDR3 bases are TGTGCCACCAGTGGCGAAGGGGGGGGGTACAATGAGCAGTTCTTC. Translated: CATSGEGGGYNEQFF.

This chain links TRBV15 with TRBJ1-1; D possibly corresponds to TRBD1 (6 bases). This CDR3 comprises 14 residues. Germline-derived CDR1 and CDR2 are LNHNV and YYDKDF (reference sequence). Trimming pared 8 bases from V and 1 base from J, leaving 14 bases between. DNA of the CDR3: TGTGCCACCGGTACATACAGGGCGAACACTGAAGCTTTCTTT. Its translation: CATGTYRANTEAFF.

The CDR3 is CASSLGILAGAQYEQYF. CDR3 sequence (DNA): TGTGCCAGCAGCTTAGGAATCTTAGCGGGGGCCCAATACGAGCAGTACTTC. The chain is built from TRBV7-9 and TRBJ2-7; 9 bases map to TRBD2. The V gene's germline CDR1 is SEHNR and CDR2 FQNEAQ (reference sequence). CDR3 length equals 17 residues. Germline trimming cut 1 base from V and 4 bases from J; bases unmatched to any gene: 11.

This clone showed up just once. Here the CDR3 reads CASSYTGGPGANVLTF. The CDR3 nucleotides are TGCGCCAGCAGCTATACCGGGGGGCCTGGGGCCAACGTCCTGACTTTC. The V gene is TRBV5-1, the J gene TRBJ2-6, with D perhaps TRBD2 (7 bases). The CDR3 loop spans 16 amino acids. The germline V and J ends were trimmed by 3 bases and 2 bases, with 12 bases remaining between them. Germline CDR1 is SGHRS and CDR2 is YFSETQ.

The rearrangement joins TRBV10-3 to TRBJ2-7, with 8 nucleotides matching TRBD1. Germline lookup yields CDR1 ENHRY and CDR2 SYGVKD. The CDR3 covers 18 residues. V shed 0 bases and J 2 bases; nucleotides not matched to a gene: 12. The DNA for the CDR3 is TGTGCCATCAGTGAGTCGTGGTTGGAGGCAGGGGGCCCCTACGAGCAGTACTTC. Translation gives CAISESWLEAGGPYEQYF.

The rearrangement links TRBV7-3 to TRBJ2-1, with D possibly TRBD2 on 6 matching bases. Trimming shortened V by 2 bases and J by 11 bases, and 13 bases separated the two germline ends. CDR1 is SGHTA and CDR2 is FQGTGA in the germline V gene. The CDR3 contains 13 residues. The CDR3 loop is CASSLGGLEKQFF. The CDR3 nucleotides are TGTGCCAGCAGCTTAGGGGGACTGGAAAAGCAGTTCTTC.

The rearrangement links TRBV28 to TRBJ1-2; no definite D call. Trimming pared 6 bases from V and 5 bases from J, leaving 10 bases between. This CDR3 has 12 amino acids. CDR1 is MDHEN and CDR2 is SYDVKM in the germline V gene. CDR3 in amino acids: CASSLQSYGYTF. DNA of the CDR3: TGTGCCAGCAGCCTGCAGTCGTATGGCTACACCTTC.

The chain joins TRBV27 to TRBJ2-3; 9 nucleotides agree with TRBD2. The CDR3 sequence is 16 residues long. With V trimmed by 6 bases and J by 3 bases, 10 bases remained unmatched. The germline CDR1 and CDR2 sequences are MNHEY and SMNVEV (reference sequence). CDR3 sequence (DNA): TGTGCCAGCAGGGGACTTAGCGGGAGACGGACAGATACGCAGTATTTT. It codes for CASRGLSGRRTDTQYF.

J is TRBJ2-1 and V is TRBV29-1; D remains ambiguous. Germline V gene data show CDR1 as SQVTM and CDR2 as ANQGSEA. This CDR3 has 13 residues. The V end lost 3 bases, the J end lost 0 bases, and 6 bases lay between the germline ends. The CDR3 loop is CSVDLSSYNEQFF. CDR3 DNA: TGCAGCGTTGACCTGAGCTCCTACAATGAGCAGTTCTTC.

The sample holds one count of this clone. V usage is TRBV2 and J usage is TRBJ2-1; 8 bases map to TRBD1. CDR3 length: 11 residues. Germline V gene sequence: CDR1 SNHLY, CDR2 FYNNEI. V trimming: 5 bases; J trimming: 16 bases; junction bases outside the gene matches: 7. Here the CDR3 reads CASSYRDRTFF. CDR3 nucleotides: TGTGCCAGCAGTTACCGGGACAGGACCTTCTTC.

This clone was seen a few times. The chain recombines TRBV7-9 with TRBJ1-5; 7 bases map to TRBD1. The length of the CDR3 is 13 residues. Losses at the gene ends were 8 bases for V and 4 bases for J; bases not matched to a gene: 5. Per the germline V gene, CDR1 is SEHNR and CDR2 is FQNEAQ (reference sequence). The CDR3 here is CASAGGRNQPQHF. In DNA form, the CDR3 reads TGTGCCAGCGCAGGGGGTCGTAATCAGCCCCAGCATTTT.

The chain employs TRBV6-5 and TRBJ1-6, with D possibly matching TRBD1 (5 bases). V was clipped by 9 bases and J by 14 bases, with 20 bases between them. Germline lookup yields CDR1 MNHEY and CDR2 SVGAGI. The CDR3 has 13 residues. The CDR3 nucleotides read TGTGCCAGTACCCCCTGGGGCAAATTATCCCTCCACTTT. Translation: CASTPWGKLSLHF.

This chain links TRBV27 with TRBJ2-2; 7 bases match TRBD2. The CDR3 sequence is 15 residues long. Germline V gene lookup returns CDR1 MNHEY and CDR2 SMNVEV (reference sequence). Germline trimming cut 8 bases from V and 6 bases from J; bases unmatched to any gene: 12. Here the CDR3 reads CASSNPGGVAGELFF. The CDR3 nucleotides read TGTGCCAGCTCCAACCCGGGGGGAGTGGCCGGGGAGCTGTTTTTT.

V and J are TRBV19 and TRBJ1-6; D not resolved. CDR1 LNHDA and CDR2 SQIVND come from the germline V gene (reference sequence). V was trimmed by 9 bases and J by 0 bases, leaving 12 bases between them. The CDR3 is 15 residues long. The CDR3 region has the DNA TGTGCCAGAGACGGGTTTTTCTCCTATAATTCACCCCTCCACTTT. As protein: CARDGFFSYNSPLHF.

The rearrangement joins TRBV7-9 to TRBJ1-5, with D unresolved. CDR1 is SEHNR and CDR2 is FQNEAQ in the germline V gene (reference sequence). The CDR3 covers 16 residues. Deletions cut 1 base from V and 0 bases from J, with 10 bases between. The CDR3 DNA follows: TGTGCCAGCAGCTTAGTCGACACTTCTAGCAATCAGCCCCAGCATTTT. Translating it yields CASSLVDTSSNQPQHF.

CDR3 amino acids: CATSDFGVSWTF. The DNA of the CDR3 is TGTGCCACCAGTGATTTCGGGGTATCGTGGACCTTC. The chain is built from TRBV24-1 and TRBJ1-2; no clear D. Germline V lookup: CDR1 KGHDR, CDR2 SFDVKD. This CDR3 region has 12 residues. With 1 base removed from V and 14 bases from J, the gap between germline ends came to 13 bases.

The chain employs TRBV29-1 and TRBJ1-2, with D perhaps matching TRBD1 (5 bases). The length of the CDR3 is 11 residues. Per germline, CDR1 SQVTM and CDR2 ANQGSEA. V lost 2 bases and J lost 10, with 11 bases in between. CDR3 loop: CSVEPGGLYTF. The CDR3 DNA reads TGCAGCGTTGAACCGGGGGGACTCTACACCTTC.

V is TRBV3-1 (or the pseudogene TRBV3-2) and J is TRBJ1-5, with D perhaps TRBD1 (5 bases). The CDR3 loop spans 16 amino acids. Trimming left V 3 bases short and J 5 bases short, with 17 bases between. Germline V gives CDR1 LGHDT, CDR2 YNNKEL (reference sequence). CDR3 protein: CASSQAGVGTHQPQHF. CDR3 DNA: TGTGCCAGCAGCCAGGCGGGGGTAGGCACTCATCAGCCCCAGCATTTT.

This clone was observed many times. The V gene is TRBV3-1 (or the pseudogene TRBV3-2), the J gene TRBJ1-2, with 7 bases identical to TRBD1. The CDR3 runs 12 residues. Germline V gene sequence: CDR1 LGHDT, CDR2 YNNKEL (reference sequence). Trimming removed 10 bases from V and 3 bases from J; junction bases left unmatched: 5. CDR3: CATSGTDYGYTF. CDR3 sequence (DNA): TGTGCCACATCCGGGACAGACTATGGCTACACCTTC.

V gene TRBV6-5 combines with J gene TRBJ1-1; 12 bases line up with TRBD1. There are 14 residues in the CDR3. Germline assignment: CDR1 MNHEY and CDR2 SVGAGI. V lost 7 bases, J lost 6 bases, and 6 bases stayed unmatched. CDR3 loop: CASKGDRGRPEAFF. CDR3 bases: TGTGCCAGCAAGGGGGACAGGGGGCGACCTGAAGCTTTCTTT.

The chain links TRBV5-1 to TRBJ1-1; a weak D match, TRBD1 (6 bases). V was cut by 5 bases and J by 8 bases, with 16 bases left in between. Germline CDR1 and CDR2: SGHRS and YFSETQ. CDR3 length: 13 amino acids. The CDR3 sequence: CASRTVQGEEAFF. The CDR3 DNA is TGCGCCAGCAGGACCGTACAGGGAGAGGAAGCTTTCTTT.

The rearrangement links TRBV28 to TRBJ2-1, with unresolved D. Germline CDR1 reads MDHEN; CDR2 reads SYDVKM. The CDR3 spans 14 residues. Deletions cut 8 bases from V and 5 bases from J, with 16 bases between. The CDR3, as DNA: TGTGCCAGCTCAGCGACGGTGAACCACAATGAGCAGTTCTTC. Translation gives CASSATVNHNEQFF.

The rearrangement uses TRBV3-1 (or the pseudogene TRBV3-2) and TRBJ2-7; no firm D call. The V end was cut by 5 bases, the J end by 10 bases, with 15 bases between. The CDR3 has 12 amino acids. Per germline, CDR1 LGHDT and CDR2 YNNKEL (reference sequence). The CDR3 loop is CASSAEPAVQYF. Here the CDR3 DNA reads TGTGCCAGCAGCGCGGAACCGGCGGTCCAGTACTTC.

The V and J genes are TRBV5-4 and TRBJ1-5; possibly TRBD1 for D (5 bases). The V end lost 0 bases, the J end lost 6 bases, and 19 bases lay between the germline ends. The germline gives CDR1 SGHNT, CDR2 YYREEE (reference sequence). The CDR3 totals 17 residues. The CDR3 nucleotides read TGTGCCAGCAGCTTGGGGGGCCCCGGCGCGGATGGTCAGCCCCAGCATTTT. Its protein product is CASSLGGPGADGQPQHF.

The CDR3 sequence: CASSSSGNTGELFF. For the CDR3, the DNA is TGTGCCAGCAGCTCGAGCGGGAACACCGGGGAGCTGTTTTTT. The chain links TRBV9 to TRBJ2-2; tentative D call: TRBD2 (5 bases). The ends were cut back, 4 bases at V and 1 base at J, with 8 bases in the middle. Per germline, CDR1 SGDLS and CDR2 YYNGEE. The CDR3 sequence is 14 residues long.

The CDR3 coding sequence is TGTGCCACCTACCGTCAGGGTTGGGAGACCCAGTACTTC. Its translation is CATYRQGWETQYF. V gene TRBV7-9 combines with J gene TRBJ2-5; D is perhaps TRBD1 (5 bases). The CDR3 is 13 residues long. The germline gives CDR1 SEHNR, CDR2 FQNEAQ (reference sequence). Trimming stripped 10 bases from V and 5 bases from J, with 17 bases between.

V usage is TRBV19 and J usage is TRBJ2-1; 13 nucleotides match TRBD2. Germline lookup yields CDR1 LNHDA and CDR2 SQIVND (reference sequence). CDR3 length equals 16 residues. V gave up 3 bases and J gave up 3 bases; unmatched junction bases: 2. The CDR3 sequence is CASSMGLAGFYNEQFF. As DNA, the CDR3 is TGTGCCAGTAGTATGGGACTAGCGGGATTCTACAATGAGCAGTTCTTC.

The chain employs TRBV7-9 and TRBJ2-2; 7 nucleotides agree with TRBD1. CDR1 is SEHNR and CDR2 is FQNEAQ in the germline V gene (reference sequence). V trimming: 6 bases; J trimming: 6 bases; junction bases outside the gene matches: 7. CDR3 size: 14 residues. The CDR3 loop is CASSLRQGAGELFF. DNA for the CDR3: TGTGCCAGCAGTCTAAGACAGGGTGCCGGGGAGCTGTTTTTT.

This CDR3 reads CASMHGMRYTF. The CDR3 DNA sequence: TGTGCCAGTATGCACGGTATGAGGTACACCTTC. The chain has TRBV19 and TRBJ1-2; D gene uncertain. CDR3 size: 11 residues. Per the germline V gene, CDR1 is LNHDA and CDR2 is SQIVND (reference sequence). The germline V and J ends were trimmed by 7 bases and 11 bases, with 14 bases remaining between them.

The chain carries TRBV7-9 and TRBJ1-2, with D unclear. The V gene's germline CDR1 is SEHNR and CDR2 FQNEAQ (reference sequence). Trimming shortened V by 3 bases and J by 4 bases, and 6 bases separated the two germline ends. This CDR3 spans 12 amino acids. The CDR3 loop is CASSLGSYGYTF. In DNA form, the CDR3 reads TGTGCCAGCAGCTTGGGCAGCTATGGCTACACCTTC.